The T cell receptor (beta chain) described here comes from a study of cytomegalovirus exposure and HLA in healthy donors. Whole-study findings and limits: Reports indicated that the classifier achieved high specificity and sensitivity in diagnosing cytomegalovirus status. Sequencing likely produced, as an artifact, a cluster of highly shared sequence variants. By a later analysis, the bulk of CMV-associated TCR beta chains appeared HLA-restricted. Some TCR beta chains (about 180 of them) were listed as cytomegalovirus-associated.

As to this clone: Antigen: not known.

Both 60 Vbeta primers and 13 Jbeta primers went into the PCR. The table came from immunoSEQ multiplex PCR; TCRdb's copy has only in-frame clones and leaves some out. The sample lists 110,000 to 150,000 clones; about 70% were seen once. The J segment lost 5 bases and the V segment lost 0 bases, leaving 10 bases of the junction unmatched. In germline, CDR1 is MNHNS, CDR2 SASEGT. This CDR3 is built from 18 residues. This TCR derives from a woman aged 60-75 years in good health and CMV-seropositive. Material for sequencing was PBMCs. The chain uses TRBV6-1 and TRBJ2-1; 10 positions match TRBD1. CDR3 nucleotide sequence: TGTGCCAGCAGTGAAGCGTGGCGCGGGACAGGGGTCAACAATGAGCAGTTCTTC. This gives the protein CASSEAWRGTGVNNEQFF.